These 28 T cell receptor beta chains share one sample of origin, sequenced in a study of identical twins. TCRdb ran MiXCR on the 5' RACE reads and lists one entry per CDR3 protein. The top ten hold 0.25% to 0.3% of the sample, which has 1.5 million to 2 million distinct CDR3 sequences, around 33% seen once. Sequenced: cord blood. These receptors were taken from a newborn girl in good health.

The V and J genes are TRBV29-1 and TRBJ2-1, with TRBD2 matching 11 bases. The CDR3 runs to 18 residues. Germline CDR1 SQVTM, CDR2 ANQGSEA. The trim removed 5 bases at V and 4 bases at J, leaving 16 bases unmatched. The CDR3 DNA sequence: TGCAGCGTTATTGACCCGACTAGCGGGACATGGGTTTACAATGAGCAGTTCTTC. Protein product: CSVIDPTSGTWVYNEQFF.

Many counts were recorded for this clonotype. The CDR3 nucleotides are TGTGCCAGCAGTTGGACTAGCGCCTACAATGAGCAGTTCTTC. It yields the protein CASSWTSAYNEQFF. The V and J genes are TRBV27 and TRBJ2-1, with 9 bases fitting TRBD2. Germline values: CDR1 MNHEY, CDR2 SMNVEV (reference sequence). The J segment lost 2 bases and the V segment lost 4 bases, leaving 0 bases of the junction unmatched. The CDR3 totals 14 residues.

This clonotype was observed a handful of times. The chain carries TRBV12-3 or TRBV12-4 and TRBJ2-1, with 13 bases fitting TRBD2. V shed 4 bases, J shed 6 bases, and the junction held 6 bases outside the gene matches. The CDR3 extends over 16 amino acids. Here the CDR3 DNA reads TGTGCCAGCAGTTGGGGACTAGCGGGGACCGGCAATGAGCAGTTCTTC. Translated: CASSWGLAGTGNEQFF.

The genes are TRBV20-1 and TRBJ1-3, with 7 bases aligning to TRBD1. The germline V gene has CDR1 DFQATT and CDR2 SNEGSKA (reference sequence). The CDR3 has 17 amino acids. J was trimmed by 0 bases and V by 0 bases; bases with no gene match: 8. The CDR3 here is CSAREHPRGHSGNTIYF. CDR3 sequence (DNA): TGCAGTGCTAGAGAACATCCTAGGGGGCACTCTGGAAACACCATATATTTT.

The V and J genes are TRBV5-1 and TRBJ1-2; the D gene is possibly TRBD1 (5 bases). The CDR3 consists of 14 residues. V was trimmed by 4 bases and J by 4 bases, leaving 14 bases between them. Germline V CDR1 and CDR2: SGHRS, YFSETQ. The CDR3 loop is CASSPDGGVYGYTF. The CDR3 bases are TGCGCCAGCAGCCCTGACGGGGGAGTCTATGGCTACACCTTC.

CDR3 in amino acids: CAPVRGDLPLREQYF. The CDR3 region has the DNA TGTGCCCCCGTCAGAGGGGACCTGCCTCTGAGGGAGCAGTACTTC. The rearrangement joins TRBV10-3 to TRBJ2-7, with D perhaps assigned TRBD1 or TRBD2 (5 bases each). The CDR3 sequence is 15 residues long. CDR1 is ENHRY, CDR2 SYGVKD, per germline. Trimming cost V 11 bases and J 7 bases, with 27 bases left between them.

The rearrangement uses TRBV14 and TRBJ2-4; the match to TRBD1 covers 9 bases. The J call may be faulty, since TRBJ2-7 better matches the DNA end. Germline assignment: CDR1 SGHDN and CDR2 FVKESK. This CDR3 is built from 15 residues. The CDR3, as DNA: TGTGCCAGCAGCCAGTCACAGGGGGCGCTTTCCGAGCAGTACTTC. It codes for CASSQSQGALSEQYF.

This clonotype was counted only a few times. The chain is built from TRBV10-3 and TRBJ1-1, with D hard to call. Germline V gene sequence: CDR1 ENHRY, CDR2 SYGVKD. This CDR3 is 11 amino acids long. The V gene lost 6 bases and the J gene lost 8 bases, with 10 bases spanning the gap. The CDR3 DNA reads as TGTGCCATCAGCCGAGATAGAGAAGCTTTCTTT. Translating it yields CAISRDREAFF.

There are many counts of this clonotype. V gene TRBV28 combines with J gene TRBJ2-3, with 9 bases matching TRBD1. The CDR3 has 17 amino acids. Germline CDR1 and CDR2: MDHEN and SYDVKM. Losses at the gene ends were 3 bases for V and 5 bases for J; bases not matched to a gene: 12. CDR3 residues: CASSFKFRDRVVDTQYF. For the CDR3, the DNA is TGTGCCAGCAGTTTCAAATTCCGGGACAGGGTTGTAGATACGCAGTATTTT.

The chain joins TRBV27 to TRBJ1-2, with D perhaps matching TRBD1 (5 bases). The CDR3 covers 14 residues. Germline V gene data show CDR1 as MNHEY and CDR2 as SMNVEV (reference sequence). V lost 3 bases, J lost 10 bases, and 18 bases lay in between. The CDR3 loop reads CASSLLRDVNPYTF. CDR3 sequence (DNA): TGTGCCAGCAGTTTGTTACGGGACGTAAACCCCTACACCTTC.

This clonotype was detected only a few times. This chain uses TRBV20-1 with TRBJ2-2, with TRBD2 matching 7 bases. CDR1 and CDR2 from the germline V gene are DFQATT and SNEGSKA (reference sequence). The V segment lost 6 bases and the J segment 6 bases; nucleotides outside the gene matches: 4. This CDR3 comprises 12 residues. The CDR3 protein is CSAPSGPGELFF. The CDR3 bases are TGCAGTGCCCCTAGCGGTCCCGGGGAGCTGTTTTTT.

This clonotype was observed a few times. V usage is TRBV20-1 and J usage is TRBJ2-3; possible D gene TRBD1, 6 bases. The CDR3 is 13 residues long. The V and J ends lost 6 bases and 1 base respectively, with 11 bases between them. Germline V gives CDR1 DFQATT, CDR2 SNEGSKA (reference sequence). In nucleotides, the CDR3 is TGCAGTGCCGGGACACCGCGCACAGATACGCAGTATTTT. Protein: CSAGTPRTDTQYF.

This clonotype was seen a handful of times. V gene TRBV20-1 combines with J gene TRBJ2-1; TRBD2 might be the D (6 bases). Germline CDR1 and CDR2: DFQATT and SNEGSKA (reference sequence). The CDR3 sequence is 15 residues long. The ends were cut back, 4 bases at V and 3 bases at J, with 16 bases in the middle. CDR3 coding DNA: TGCAGTGCTACCGAGAGGGCGACTAGCTACAATGAGCAGTTCTTC. This sequence encodes CSATERATSYNEQFF.

A few counts support this clonotype. The genes are TRBV21-1 and TRBJ1-2; TRBD1, the table's D call, was not compared with the DNA. TRBV21-1 is noted as a pseudogene. The CDR3 totals 16 residues. CDR3 DNA sequence: TGTGCCAGCAGCAAAGCCTCTTCCGTCGACAGGGACGGCTACACCTTC. Its protein is CASSKASSVDRDGYTF.

The chain recombines TRBV28 with TRBJ2-1; D may be TRBD1 (6 bases). V was clipped by 10 bases and J by 3 bases, with 13 bases between them. CDR3 length equals 13 residues. Germline lookup yields CDR1 MDHEN and CDR2 SYDVKM. CDR3 DNA: TGTGCCAACCAAGACAGGAACTACAATGAGCAGTTCTTC. Protein product: CANQDRNYNEQFF.

Only a few counts were recorded for this clonotype. The chain couples TRBV6-4 to TRBJ2-5; the match to TRBD2 covers 7 bases. CDR3 size: 15 residues. V shed 4 bases and J 1 base; nucleotides not matched to a gene: 6. Germline V gene sequence: CDR1 MRHNA, CDR2 SNTAGT. CDR3 DNA: TGTGCCAGCAGTGTGGGCACGGGAGGCCAAGAGACCCAGTACTTC. Amino acids: CASSVGTGGQETQYF.

This chain uses TRBV3-1 with TRBJ1-4; the D is unclear. This CDR3 is 12 amino acids long. V lost 1 base to trimming and J lost 7 bases, with 4 bases between them. Germline-derived CDR1 and CDR2 are LGHDT and YNNKEL (reference sequence). The CDR3 loop is CASSQVTEKLFF. In DNA, the CDR3 is TGTGCCAGCAGCCAAGTTACTGAAAAACTGTTTTTT.

About this clonotype: At one of its ends the junction is not consistent with the germline gene, which may arise from a read error. The chain uses TRBV7-7 and TRBJ2-7; a possible D gene is TRBD2 (8 bases). CDR1 and CDR2 from the germline V gene are SSHAT and FNYEAQ (reference sequence). This CDR3 spans 16 amino acids. The CDR3 DNA sequence: TGTGCTAGCAGCCGGGGGGGGCAGGGGGAATCCTACGAGCAGTACTTC. Translating it yields CASSRGGQGESYEQYF.

The V gene is TRBV6-1, the J gene TRBJ2-1, with no clear D. The CDR3 contains 12 residues. Trimming shortened V by 6 bases and J by 8 bases, and 11 bases separated the two germline ends. Germline CDR1 is MNHNS and CDR2 is SASEGT. In DNA form, the CDR3 reads TGTGCCAGCAGCTCCTTAATCCATGAGCAGTTCTTC. Its translation is CASSSLIHEQFF.

This clonotype was detected many times. The chain links TRBV9 to TRBJ2-6; D unclear. V was clipped by 4 bases and J by 4 bases, with 9 bases between them. Germline V gene sequence: CDR1 SGDLS, CDR2 YYNGEE. This CDR3 is 14 amino acids long. CDR3 nucleotides: TGTGCCAGCAGCTTACGAGCCGGGGCCAACGTCCTGACTTTC. Amino acid sequence: CASSLRAGANVLTF.

This chain connects TRBV7-2 to TRBJ2-7; the match to TRBD2 covers 7 bases. CDR3 size: 15 residues. J was trimmed by 2 bases and V by 2 bases; bases with no gene match: 6. Germline assignment: CDR1 SGHTA and CDR2 FQGNSA. The CDR3 nucleotides are TGTGCCAGCAGCTTAAATACCGGGGGGACCTACGAGCAGTACTTC. Its translation is CASSLNTGGTYEQYF.

This clonotype was detected many times. The chain has TRBV12-3 or TRBV12-4 and TRBJ2-3; D not certain. This CDR3 is built from 10 residues. Trimming left V 3 bases short and J 10 bases short, with 5 bases between. CDR3 amino acids: CASSLGSQYF. CDR3 DNA: TGTGCCAGCAGTTTGGGGTCGCAGTATTTT.

This clonotype was counted between two and nine times. The chain has TRBV15 and TRBJ2-1; D is undetermined. CDR1 is LNHNV, CDR2 YYDKDF, per germline (reference sequence). Trimming stripped 0 bases from V and 0 bases from J, with 12 bases between. This CDR3 is built from 17 residues. This CDR3 reads CATSRDPKGSSYNEQFF. The CDR3 DNA follows: TGTGCCACCAGCAGAGACCCTAAAGGCAGCTCCTACAATGAGCAGTTCTTC.

This chain links TRBV3-1 with TRBJ1-2; 8 positions agree with TRBD1. Germline lookup yields CDR1 LGHDT and CDR2 YNNKEL (reference sequence). This CDR3 spans 13 amino acids. V was pared by 5 bases and J by 7 bases, with 6 bases of the junction left unmatched. Here the CDR3 reads CASSARQGTGYTF. The CDR3 coding sequence is TGTGCCAGCAGCGCCCGACAGGGGACTGGCTACACCTTC.

This clonotype showed up just a few times. This chain's CDR3 is CASSQGLRALRTDTQYF. CDR3 DNA sequence: TGTGCCAGCAGCCAAGGCCTGAGGGCGCTTAGAACAGATACGCAGTATTTT. J is TRBJ2-3 and V is TRBV14, with D tentatively TRBD2 (5 bases). The CDR3 covers 17 residues. Germline V gene data show CDR1 as SGHDN and CDR2 as FVKESK. Deletions cut 1 base from V and 3 bases from J, with 17 bases between.

This clonotype was counted a few times. V usage is TRBV20-1 and J usage is TRBJ2-4; 9 bases agree with TRBD2. V dropped 1 base and J dropped 0; count of bases not matched to a gene: 10. In germline, CDR1 is DFQATT, CDR2 SNEGSKA (reference sequence). This CDR3 spans 18 amino acids. CDR3 sequence: CSARGRRLADLAKNIQYF. CDR3 nucleotides: TGCAGTGCTAGAGGCAGGAGACTAGCGGATCTAGCCAAAAACATTCAGTACTTC.

This chain connects TRBV4-2 to TRBJ2-3, with 13 bases fitting TRBD2. There are 17 residues in the CDR3. The germline gives CDR1 LGHNA, CDR2 YNFKEQ. The V gene end was trimmed by 0 bases and the J gene end by 5 bases; junction bases not matched to a gene: 5. CDR3 in amino acids: CASSQEGTSGDGDTQYF. The DNA for the CDR3 is TGTGCCAGCAGCCAAGAAGGGACTAGCGGGGATGGAGATACGCAGTATTTT.

This clonotype is a singleton in its sample. The CDR3: CASSRLTGISNGKLFF. The CDR3 coding sequence is TGTGCCAGCAGCCGTTTGACAGGGATTTCGAACGGAAAACTGTTTTTT. The rearrangement uses TRBV11-2 and TRBJ1-4, with 7 bases fitting TRBD1. V gave up 5 bases and J gave up 10 bases; unmatched junction bases: 16. Germline lookup yields CDR1 SGHAT and CDR2 FQNNGV. The CDR3 is 16 residues long. The variable domain in full, with the rest retrieved from reference TRBV11-2 and TRBJ1-4, is EAGVAQSPRYKIIEKRQSVAFWCNPISGHATLYWYQQILGQGPKLLIQFQNNGVVDDSQLPKDRFSAERLKGVDSTLKIQPAKLEDSAVYLCASSRLTGISNGKLFFGSGTQLSVL.